This is a list of T cell receptor beta chains from one sample in a study of blood T cells in healthy people across ages. Via MiXCR, TCRdb re-called the 5' RACE reads, giving one row per CDR3 protein. Here the sample spans roughly 1.5 million distinct CDR3 sequences, about 45% being singletons. Sequences were obtained from blood. These receptors all come from a woman under 30 in good health. Each CDR3 is given without its conserved first and last residue.

J gene	V gene	CDR3 protein
TRBJ2-4	TRBV7-2	ASSPQGTLAKNIQY
TRBJ1-1	TRBV7-2	ASISGGVRGRAEAF
TRBJ1-2	TRBV20-1	SARDRRTEPSNYGYT
-	TRBV7-8	ASRQQGVTYEQY
TRBJ1-2	TRBV18	ASSPPDRDNGYT
TRBJ1-1	TRBV29-1	SVEGQATVEAF
TRBJ1-5	TRBV6-5	ASSRTLGNQPQH
TRBJ2-3	TRBV10-3	ASSPRGSGTDTQY
TRBJ1-5	TRBV7-2	ASSLFDSSNQPQH
TRBJ2-3	TRBV7-2	ASSFPASLEY
TRBJ1-2	TRBV4-1	ASSQGPSGAVNYGYT
TRBJ1-6	TRBV7-3	ASSLQGVTYNSPLH
TRBJ1-2	TRBV12-3/TRBV12-4	ASSREGYGYT
TRBJ2-7	TRBV10-3	AISVNTYEQY
TRBJ2-7	TRBV7-9	ASSFIQYEQY
TRBJ1-2	TRBV4-1	ASSRLLINYGYT
TRBJ2-5	TRBV25-1	ASRKGLAGAETQY
TRBJ2-7	TRBV20-1	SSVNSYEQY
TRBJ2-5	TRBV7-2	ASKWPGTMETQY
TRBJ1-5	TRBV10-3	AISETQGANQPQH